Sequencing of this T cell receptor (beta chain) was carried out in a study of cytomegalovirus exposure and HLA in healthy donors. Across the study: Of the donors genotyped, about 410 in all, 75% to 85% fell in the Caucasian-associated ancestry cluster. Study-wide results and caveats: One cluster of highly shared sequence variants probably arose as a sequencing artifact. Donors were assumed by presence/absence analyses to have roughly uniform sequencing depth.

The CDR3 is made up of 17 amino acids. In germline, CDR1 is LGHNA, CDR2 YNFKEQ. The primer mix had 60 Vbeta and 13 Jbeta primers. Original methodology: In a later analysis, the count reached about 80 million unique TCR beta chains, with about 11 million shared. Assay: immunoSEQ multiplex PCR; the TCRdb copy retains only in-frame clones and omits some. The DNA was the basis for D and trimming; V, J and clone size are from that table. Counted here are about 140,000 clones, approximately 80% occurring once; the ten biggest clones make up 8.8%. A remark on this clone: The antigen is undetermined.

The chain links TRBV4-2 to TRBJ2-5; TRBD2 matches at 8 bases. The J call is uncertain, as TRBJ2-7 better fits the DNA end. The clonotype comes from a woman in her forties or fifties in good health and CMV-seropositive. The source material was PBMCs. CDR3 residues: CASSQDQSGGEDNEQYF. CDR3 in DNA: TGTGCCAGCAGCCAAGATCAGTCCGGGGGGGAGGACAACGAGCAGTACTTC.